This entry lists 14 T cell receptor beta chains sequenced from one sample in a study of blood T cell repertoires in COVID-19. Measured with immunoSEQ multiplex PCR; TCRdb has only the in-frame clones, and not every one. Among roughly 250,000 clones listed, around four fifths were seen once. What was sequenced was peripheral blood. The receptors originated from a man in his forties or fifties with active or convalescent COVID-19.

The chain employs TRBV4-2 and TRBJ2-7, with D possibly being TRBD2 (6 bases). The CDR3 runs 16 residues. V was trimmed by 3 bases and J by 0 bases, leaving 15 bases between them. The germline gives CDR1 LGHNA, CDR2 YNFKEQ. The CDR3 DNA reads TGTGCCAGCAGCCACGTGGGGGGTATTAACTCCTACGAGCAGTACTTC. Encoded protein: CASSHVGGINSYEQYF.

This clone appeared a single time. The gene calls are TRBV3-1 (or the pseudogene TRBV3-2) and TRBJ1-1, with TRBD1 matching 8 bases. The germline V gene encodes CDR1 LGHDT and CDR2 YNNKEL (reference sequence). This CDR3 has 17 amino acids. Trimming cost V 1 base and J 6 bases; bases outside gene matches: 13. The CDR3 loop reads CASSQGTGRGNSAEAFF. Here the CDR3 DNA reads TGTGCCAGCAGCCAAGGGACAGGGAGAGGGAATTCGGCTGAAGCTTTCTTT.

V usage is TRBV11-2 and J usage is TRBJ1-6, with no clear D. Looked up from germline, CDR1 is SGHAT and CDR2 is FQNNGV. This CDR3 spans 15 amino acids. The ends were cut back, 1 base at V and 4 bases at J, with 8 bases in the middle. CDR3 nucleotides: TGTGCCAGCAGCTTAGGTTATGCGTATAATTCACCCCTCCACTTT. It specifies CASSLGYAYNSPLHF.

The rearrangement joins TRBV14 to TRBJ2-7; D might be TRBD1 (6 bases). Looked up from germline, CDR1 is SGHDN and CDR2 is FVKESK. Trimming cost V 0 bases and J 5 bases, with 20 bases left between them. This CDR3 region has 17 residues. The CDR3, as DNA: TGTGCCAGCAGCCAAGATCGCCAGGGGTGGGGGAGAGACGAGCAGTACTTC. This codes for CASSQDRQGWGRDEQYF.

The chain joins TRBV11-3 to TRBJ2-1; D unclear. The CDR3 is 13 amino acids. CDR1 is SGHNT and CDR2 is YENEEA in the germline V gene. The V and J ends lost 3 bases and 4 bases respectively, with 7 bases between them. DNA for the CDR3: TGTGCCAGCAGCTTTAGAACTTACAATGAGCAGTTCTTC. Translating it yields CASSFRTYNEQFF.

CDR3 residues: CAAGGDLGNTIYF. In DNA form, the CDR3 reads TGTGCCGCCGGGGGAGATCTTGGAAACACCATATATTTT. This chain links TRBV2 with TRBJ1-3; a possible D gene is TRBD1 (5 bases). V was shortened by 11 bases and J by 3 bases, with 14 bases between the two germline ends. CDR3 length: 13 residues. The germline gives CDR1 SNHLY, CDR2 FYNNEI. The entire variable domain, with the rest obtained from reference TRBV2 and TRBJ1-3, is as follows: EPEVTQTPSHQVTQMGQEVILRCVPISNHLYFYWYRQILGQKVEFLVSFYNNEISEKSEIFDDQFSVERPDGSNFTLKIRSTKLEDSAMYFCAAGGDLGNTIYFGEGSWLTVV.

The chain links TRBV14 to TRBJ2-1, with a possible D match to TRBD1 (6 bases). The CDR3 covers 15 residues. V was trimmed by 3 bases and J by 0 bases, leaving 9 bases between them. The germline V gene has CDR1 SGHDN and CDR2 FVKESK. CDR3 in DNA: TGTGCCAGCAGCCAGGACAGTAGCTCCTACAATGAGCAGTTCTTC. It translates to CASSQDSSSYNEQFF.

The chain recombines TRBV6-2 or TRBV6-3 with TRBJ1-1; D is perhaps TRBD1 (6 bases). The CDR3 length is 14 residues. V shed 6 bases and J shed 8 bases, with 19 bases lying between them. Germline V gene sequence: CDR1 MNHEY, CDR2 SVGEGT. CDR3 sequence reads: CASSPKMTGVEAFF. CDR3 coding DNA: TGTGCCAGCAGCCCCAAAATGACAGGTGTGGAAGCTTTCTTT.

The chain is built from TRBV30 and TRBJ1-6; a weak D match, TRBD1 (5 bases). The germline CDR1 and CDR2 sequences are GTSNPN and SVGIG (reference sequence). The CDR3 is made up of 16 amino acids. Trimming pared 1 base from V and 1 base from J, leaving 11 bases between. The CDR3 region has the DNA TGTGCCTGGAGTGGGACTGGGGGGTCCTATAATTCACCCCTCCACTTT. It encodes CAWSGTGGSYNSPLHF.

The chain joins TRBV7-8 to TRBJ2-1; no firm D call. Trimming cost V 1 base and J 6 bases, with 13 bases left between them. Germline V gives CDR1 SGHVS, CDR2 FQNEAQ. The CDR3 loop spans 15 amino acids. The CDR3 protein is CASSLGLQTGNEQFF. The CDR3 DNA sequence: TGTGCCAGCAGCTTAGGGCTTCAAACGGGCAATGAGCAGTTCTTC.

The rearrangement links TRBV30 to TRBJ1-4; TRBD1 is a possible D gene (6 bases). The V and J ends lost 1 base and 0 bases respectively, with 9 bases between them. The V gene's germline CDR1 is GTSNPN and CDR2 SVGIG (reference sequence). CDR3 length equals 15 residues. The CDR3, as DNA: TGTGCCTGGAGTGAGGGACAAGCAACTAATGAAAAACTGTTTTTT. Encoded protein: CAWSEGQATNEKLFF.

This chain joins TRBV18 and TRBJ2-7, with 8 bases identical to TRBD1. The germline V gene encodes CDR1 KGHSH and CDR2 LQKENI. V shed 0 bases, J shed 3 bases, and the junction held 7 bases outside the gene matches. This CDR3 spans 16 amino acids. The chain's CDR3 is CASSPPRGTGFYEQYF. The CDR3 DNA reads as TGTGCCAGCTCACCACCCCGGGGGACAGGATTCTACGAGCAGTACTTC.

The chain joins TRBV18 to TRBJ1-5; D call uncertain. This CDR3 has 15 residues. The ends were cut back, 6 bases at V and 0 bases at J, with 12 bases in the middle. CDR1 KGHSH and CDR2 LQKENI come from the germline V gene. The CDR3 is CASSPDGDSNQPQHF. CDR3 sequence (DNA): TGTGCCAGCTCTCCCGACGGAGATAGCAATCAGCCCCAGCATTTT.

The chain combines TRBV12-5 with TRBJ2-1, with TRBD2 matching 8 bases. The CDR3 has 12 amino acids. V lost 8 bases and J lost 12; bases outside the gene matches: 9. Germline V gene data show CDR1 as LGHNT and CDR2 as FRNRAP. The CDR3 DNA is TGTGCTAGTAGGGGAAGCGGGAGAGGGCAGTTCTTC. Its protein product is CASRGSGRGQFF.